One and the same sample provided the 16 T cell receptor beta chains below, sequenced in a study of CD4 T cells in relation to SARS-CoV-2 and coronaviruses. The repertoire was sequenced with immunoSEQ multiplex PCR; TCRdb's copy has only in-frame clones and lacks some. The sample has about 34,000 clones, 65% to 80% seen once; the top ten hold 3% to 4%. The antigens of these receptors remain unknown. Input material: memory CD4+ T cells from PBMCs, cultured in vitro. Receptor source: an adult with COVID-19.

The chain has TRBV7-9 and TRBJ2-1; D unclear. The CDR3 is 11 residues long. Germline lookup yields CDR1 SEHNR and CDR2 FQNEAQ (reference sequence). Trimming cost V 5 bases and J 9 bases, with 8 bases left between them. The CDR3 region has the DNA TGTGCCAGCAGCCCCGGTGGTGAGCAGTTCTTC. Translating it yields CASSPGGEQFF. The whole variable domain, filled in from reference TRBV7-9 and TRBJ2-1, reads DTGVSQNPRHKITKRGQNVTFRCDPISEHNRLYWYRQTLGQGPEFLTYFQNEAQLEKSRLLSDRFSAERPKGSFSTLEIQRTEQGDSAMYLCASSPGGEQFFGPGTRLTVL.

This clone has a single count. The genes are TRBV6-2 or TRBV6-3 and TRBJ1-5, with a possible D match to TRBD1 (5 bases). Trimming stripped 2 bases from V and 9 bases from J, with 11 bases between. CDR3 length equals 13 residues. Germline V gives CDR1 MNHEY, CDR2 SVGEGT. CDR3: CASSYGAALPQHF. The CDR3 bases are TGTGCCAGCAGTTACGGGGCGGCTTTGCCCCAGCATTTT.

V and J are TRBV28 and TRBJ2-2, with TRBD1 matching over 7 bases. There are 16 residues in the CDR3. Germline assignment: CDR1 MDHEN and CDR2 SYDVKM. V shed 2 bases and J 5 bases; nucleotides not matched to a gene: 8. The chain's CDR3 is CASSLPRGIPTGELFF. The CDR3 nucleotides read TGTGCCAGCAGTTTACCCAGGGGGATACCAACCGGGGAGCTGTTTTTT.

This clone was counted a single time. This chain uses TRBV7-6 with TRBJ2-1, with 16 positions matching TRBD2. J gave up 2 bases and V 3 bases, and 10 bases lay outside the gene matches. CDR3 length: 20 amino acids. The germline CDR1 and CDR2 sequences are SGHVS and FNYEAQ. The CDR3 reads CASSFTGTSGRGRTYNEQFF. The DNA for the CDR3 is TGTGCCAGCAGCTTTACCGGGACTAGCGGGAGGGGTAGGACCTACAATGAGCAGTTCTTC.

The J gene is TRBJ2-4, the V gene TRBV9, with TRBD1 matching over 9 bases. The CDR3 has 15 residues. The germline CDR1 and CDR2 sequences are SGDLS and YYNGEE. Losses at the gene ends were 4 bases for V and 6 bases for J; bases not matched to a gene: 8. In DNA form, the CDR3 reads TGTGCCAGCAGCTCAACAGGGGGCGGCGGAAACATTCAGTACTTC. This encodes CASSSTGGGGNIQYF. The variable domain in full, completed from reference TRBV9 and TRBJ2-4, reads DSGVTQTPKHLITATGQRVTLRCSPRSGDLSVYWYQQSLDQGLQFLIQYYNGEERAKGNILERFSAQQFPDLHSELNLSSLELGDSALYFCASSSTGGGGNIQYFGAGTRLSVL.

The chain is built from TRBV4-2 and TRBJ2-7, with 10 bases aligning to TRBD1. Germline lookup yields CDR1 LGHNA and CDR2 YNFKEQ. This CDR3 comprises 16 residues. V was clipped by 0 bases and J by 5 bases; unmatched bases: 7. The CDR3 DNA follows: TGTGCCAGCAGCCAAGATTTTGGGGACAGGGGCCACGAGCAGTACTTC. Amino acids: CASSQDFGDRGHEQYF.

This clone was counted a few times. The V and J genes are TRBV30 and TRBJ1-5; D gene ambiguous. The V gene lost 2 bases and the J gene lost 6 bases, with 20 bases spanning the gap. Germline V gives CDR1 GTSNPN, CDR2 SVGIG (reference sequence). CDR3 length: 16 residues. For the CDR3, the DNA is TGTGCCTGGAGTCGTGGACTGCTTCGCAGTGGTCAGCCCCAGCATTTT. This sequence encodes CAWSRGLLRSGQPQHF.

The chain has TRBV18 and TRBJ2-3, with TRBD2 as a possible D gene (6 bases). V lost 3 bases and J 5 bases, leaving 18 bases between the germline ends. CDR1 KGHSH and CDR2 LQKENI come from the germline V gene. The CDR3 is 16 amino acids. CDR3 region: CASSPRAGSGGDTQYF. The CDR3 DNA is TGTGCCAGCTCACCGAGGGCGGGGTCAGGTGGAGATACGCAGTATTTT.

DNA of the CDR3: TGTGCCAGCAGCTTACTGATCGGGAGGGCCGTTAGAGAGACCCAGTACTTC. Translating gives CASSLLIGRAVRETQYF. The rearrangement joins TRBV7-2 to TRBJ2-5, with 8 bases fitting TRBD2. The CDR3 loop spans 17 amino acids. CDR1 is SGHTA and CDR2 is FQGNSA in the germline V gene. V lost 2 bases to trimming and J lost 4 bases; unmatched junction nucleotides: 12.

By proportion, this clone is medium-sized. J is TRBJ2-7 and V is TRBV2, with 7 bases that match TRBD1. This CDR3 is built from 12 residues. Unmatched junction bases numbered 6, after V lost 6 bases and J lost 7 bases. Germline lookup yields CDR1 SNHLY and CDR2 FYNNEI. In nucleotides, the CDR3 is TGTGCCAGCAGCCGGGGACAGAGTGAGCAGTACTTC. Its translation is CASSRGQSEQYF. Full variable domain (missing parts from reference TRBV2 and TRBJ2-7): EPEVTQTPSHQVTQMGQEVILRCVPISNHLYFYWYRQILGQKVEFLVSFYNNEISEKSEIFDDQFSVERPDGSNFTLKIRSTKLEDSAMYFCASSRGQSEQYFGPGTRLTVT.

This clone was counted a few times. This sequence joins TRBV5-4 and TRBJ2-2; D possibly uses TRBD1 or TRBD2 (5 bases each). CDR1 is SGHNT and CDR2 is YYREEE in the germline V gene (reference sequence). The CDR3 extends over 14 amino acids. V gave up 0 bases and J gave up 7 bases, with 10 bases separating them. CDR3 protein: CASSLGRDVGELFF. The CDR3 nucleotides read TGTGCCAGCAGCTTGGGCAGGGACGTCGGGGAGCTGTTTTTT. The whole variable domain, remainder taken from reference TRBV5-4 and TRBJ2-2, is ETGVTQSPTHLIKTRGQQVTLRCSSQSGHNTVSWYQQALGQGPQFIFQYYREEENGRGNFPPRFSGLQFPNYSSELNVNALELDDSALYLCASSLGRDVGELFFGEGSRLTVL.

The rearrangement uses TRBV5-1 and TRBJ2-7; TRBD1 or TRBD2 may be the D gene (5 bases each). V was shortened by 2 bases and J by 2 bases, with 11 bases between the two germline ends. The CDR3 is 14 amino acids. CDR1 SGHRS and CDR2 YFSETQ come from the germline V gene. This chain's CDR3 is CASSFRDGAYEQYF. The DNA of the CDR3 is TGCGCCAGCAGCTTCCGGGACGGAGCCTACGAGCAGTACTTC.

The sample holds one count of this clone. The chain is built from TRBV18 and TRBJ2-3; TRBD1 matches 10 bases. The CDR3 totals 16 residues. CDR1 and CDR2 from the germline V gene are KGHSH and LQKENI. J lost 4 bases, V lost 3 bases, and 7 bases had no gene match. The CDR3 loop is CASSPPGTGVADTQYF. CDR3 bases: TGTGCCAGCTCACCTCCCGGGACAGGGGTTGCAGATACGCAGTATTTT.

The chain combines TRBV2 with TRBJ1-4; 7 nucleotides line up with TRBD1. Germline V lookup: CDR1 SNHLY, CDR2 FYNNEI. The length of the CDR3 is 15 residues. The V and J ends lost 2 bases and 8 bases, in that order; junction bases with no gene match: 8. The CDR3 loop reads CASSELTGKSEKLFF. CDR3 DNA: TGTGCCAGCAGTGAACTGACAGGGAAAAGCGAAAAACTGTTTTTT. Full variable domain (outside the CDR3, taken from reference TRBV2 and TRBJ1-4): EPEVTQTPSHQVTQMGQEVILRCVPISNHLYFYWYRQILGQKVEFLVSFYNNEISEKSEIFDDQFSVERPDGSNFTLKIRSTKLEDSAMYFCASSELTGKSEKLFFGSGTQLSVL.

The chain recombines TRBV20-1 with TRBJ1-1, with a tentative D call TRBD1 (6 bases). The germline CDR1 and CDR2 sequences are DFQATT and SNEGSKA (reference sequence). Trimming pared 8 bases from V and 3 bases from J, leaving 10 bases between. This CDR3 region has 11 residues. CDR3 nucleotide sequence: TGCAGTAACCCAGGGGACACTGAAGCTTTCTTT. This sequence encodes CSNPGDTEAFF.

V is TRBV30 and J is TRBJ1-4; 7 nucleotides line up with TRBD1. V gave up 4 bases and J gave up 4 bases; unmatched junction bases: 3. This CDR3 spans 13 amino acids. CDR1 and CDR2 (germline): GTSNPN, SVGIG (reference sequence). CDR3 bases: TGTGCCTGGAAGGGACAGCTTAATGAAAAACTGTTTTTT. As protein: CAWKGQLNEKLFF. Together with reference TRBV30 and TRBJ1-4, the CDR3 gives the full variable domain: SQTIHQWPATLVQPVGSPLSLECTVEGTSNPNLYWYRQAAGRGLQLLFYSVGIGQISSEVPQNLSASRPQDRQFILSSKKLLLSDSGFYLCAWKGQLNEKLFFGSGTQLSVL.